Each of the 5 T cell receptor beta chains below was sequenced from the same sample in a study of shared clonotypes between healthy human individuals. Sequencing was performed with immunoSEQ multiplex PCR; in TCRdb, only in-frame clones are kept and a portion is missing. The data hold hundreds of thousands of clones, with around 67% observed a single time. The source material was memory CD4+ T cells sorted from blood. Subset specified: CD45RA-negative fraction. These receptors all stem from a woman aged 25 to 39 in good health.

Concerning this clone itself: Additional DNA sequences in this sample encode the identical CDR3. The chain links TRBV28 to TRBJ1-5; D is unresolved. Germline values: CDR1 MDHEN, CDR2 SYDVKM. V was cut by 8 bases and J by 1 base, with 6 bases left in between. The CDR3 covers 12 residues. The CDR3 DNA is TGTGCCAGCGGAGGAAGCAATCAGCCCCAGCATTTT. This gives the protein CASGGSNQPQHF.

In its sample, this clone was seen once. The chain joins TRBV7-9 to TRBJ1-2, with no clear D. Germline lookup yields CDR1 SEHNR and CDR2 FQNEAQ (reference sequence). V was pared by 5 bases and J by 6 bases, with 16 bases between. This CDR3 is 14 amino acids long. Here the CDR3 DNA reads TGTGCCAGCAGCAGATTCGGGGTCTCGGATGGCTACACCTTC. Amino acid sequence: CASSRFGVSDGYTF.

The chain joins TRBV19 to TRBJ1-5; tentatively, D is TRBD1 (5 bases). V lost 5 bases, J lost 6 bases, and 17 bases lay in between. This CDR3 has 15 amino acids. CDR1 and CDR2 (germline): LNHDA, SQIVND (reference sequence). In DNA form, the CDR3 reads TGTGCCAGTAGTCCGACCGGGACGGAGGGTCAGCCCCAGCATTTT. This gives the protein CASSPTGTEGQPQHF.

In regard to this clone: A much larger clone lies one base from this, so it may be a read error. The rearrangement joins TRBV7-8 to TRBJ2-7; D is possibly TRBD1 (7 bases). Germline CDR1 SGHVS, CDR2 FQNEAQ. With 5 bases removed from V and 3 bases from J, the gap between germline ends came to 14 bases. This CDR3 has 14 amino acids. CDR3 residues: CASSPRDSLYEQYF. In nucleotides, the CDR3 is TGTGCCAGCAGCCCGCGGGACAGCCTCTACGAGCAGTACTTC. The full variable domain, with the rest looked up from reference TRBV7-8 and TRBJ2-7, is GAGVSQSPRYKVAKRGQDVALRCDPISGHVSLFWYQQALGQGPEFLTYFQNEAQLDKSGLPSDRFFAERPEGSVSTLKIQRTQQEDSAVYLCASSPRDSLYEQYFGPGTRLTVT.

This chain links TRBV28 with TRBJ2-7; D gene ambiguous. The CDR3 spans 14 residues. The V gene's germline CDR1 is MDHEN and CDR2 SYDVKM. V was shortened by 9 bases and J by 3 bases, with 18 bases between the two germline ends. The CDR3 region is CASTIRRGSYEQYF. Here the CDR3 DNA reads TGTGCCAGTACCATTCGTCGAGGCAGCTACGAGCAGTACTTC.